Each of the 23 T cell receptor beta chains below was sequenced from the same sample in a study of OX40 agonist ivuxolimab in advanced cancers. The method was immunoSEQ multiplex PCR; TCRdb's version includes in-frame clones alone and lacks a portion of them. The sample consists of fewer than 75,000 clones, approximately 88% of them appearing once. The source material was CD4+ or CD8+ T cells sorted from blood, sampled in a trial of the OX40 agonist ivuxolimab. These receptors came from an adult with an advanced solid tumor such as melanoma, head and neck, liver or kidney cancer.

The count of this clone is one. CDR3 coding DNA: TGTGCCAGCAGCCTAGAGGCGGGAGGGTGGGAGACCCAGTACTTC. Its protein is CASSLEAGGWETQYF. The V call is TRBV7-3, the J call TRBJ2-5, with 9 nucleotides matching TRBD2. This CDR3 contains 15 residues. V was clipped by 5 bases and J by 5 bases; unmatched bases: 9. CDR1 and CDR2 (germline): SGHTA, FQGTGA.

The chain joins TRBV29-1 to TRBJ2-1; D is unclear. CDR3 length: 15 residues. V lost 3 bases and J lost 0, with 12 bases in between. Germline loops: CDR1 SQVTM, CDR2 ANQGSEA. For the CDR3, the DNA is TGCAGCGTTGACGAGCGTAGAAGCTCCTACAATGAGCAGTTCTTC. Translation gives CSVDERRSSYNEQFF.

This clone was seen a few times. This rearrangement joins TRBV4-1 to TRBJ2-3, with 7 bases matching TRBD1. Germline V gene data show CDR1 as MGHRA and CDR2 as YSYEKL. The CDR3 is made up of 14 amino acids. The trim removed 4 bases at V and 6 bases at J, leaving 7 bases unmatched. CDR3 DNA sequence: TGCGCCAGCAGCCCGCGTCCGGACAGGGATACGCAGTATTTT. Encoded protein: CASSPRPDRDTQYF.

The V and J genes are TRBV7-2 and TRBJ2-2; D not resolved. The germline V gene has CDR1 SGHTA and CDR2 FQGNSA. The CDR3 extends over 14 amino acids. Trimming stripped 2 bases from V and 3 bases from J, with 7 bases between. The CDR3 nucleotides read TGTGCCAGCAGCTTATCTTCTCACACCGGGGAGCTGTTTTTT. It translates to CASSLSSHTGELFF.

This clone was counted only a few times. The chain joins TRBV7-9 to TRBJ2-5; no definite D call. The CDR3 runs 10 residues. The V gene lost 5 bases and the J gene lost 2 bases, with 0 bases spanning the gap. The germline gives CDR1 SEHNR, CDR2 FQNEAQ (reference sequence). CDR3 residues: CASSQETQYF. DNA for the CDR3: TGTGCCAGCAGCCAAGAGACCCAGTACTTC.

This clone was detected only once. The chain is built from TRBV5-1 and TRBJ2-2; TRBD1 is a possible D gene (6 bases). The CDR3 runs 16 residues. V lost 0 bases and J 3 bases, leaving 12 bases between the germline ends. Germline V gives CDR1 SGHRS, CDR2 YFSETQ. CDR3 bases: TGCGCCAGCAGCTTGGATTCGGCAGGGGACACCGGGGAGCTGTTTTTT. This sequence encodes CASSLDSAGDTGELFF.

This sequence joins TRBV28 and TRBJ2-7; 8 bases are a match to TRBD1. CDR1 and CDR2 from the germline V gene are MDHEN and SYDVKM. There are 15 residues in the CDR3. With 5 bases clipped from V and 5 bases from J, the junction kept 11 bases outside the gene matches. The CDR3 here is CASSKIRDRLNEQYF. CDR3 nucleotide sequence: TGTGCCAGCAGTAAGATCCGGGACAGGTTGAACGAGCAGTACTTC.

V and J are TRBV7-9 and TRBJ1-1, with D hard to call. CDR3 length: 15 residues. Germline-derived CDR1 and CDR2 are SEHNR and FQNEAQ (reference sequence). Trimming left V 1 base short and J 1 base short, with 10 bases between. For the CDR3, the DNA is TGTGCCAGCAGCTTAGTCAGCAGTAAGAACACTGAAGCTTTCTTT. Translating gives CASSLVSSKNTEAFF.

The rearrangement uses TRBV5-1 and TRBJ2-7; TRBD2 matches at 9 bases. Germline CDR1 reads SGHRS; CDR2 reads YFSETQ. CDR3 size: 16 residues. V gave up 4 bases and J gave up 1 base; unmatched junction bases: 9. CDR3 residues: CASSPGASGISYEQYF. CDR3 bases: TGCGCCAGCAGCCCGGGGGCTAGCGGGATATCCTACGAGCAGTACTTC. Complete variable domain (other parts from reference TRBV5-1 and TRBJ2-7): KAGVTQTPRYLIKTRGQQVTLSCSPISGHRSVSWYQQTPGQGLQFLFEYFSETQRNKGNFPGRFSGRQFSNSRSEMNVSTLELGDSALYLCASSPGASGISYEQYFGPGTRLTVT.

This clone appeared once. The chain is built from TRBV10-1 and TRBJ2-3; 9 bases are a match to TRBD2. Germline assignment: CDR1 WNHNN and CDR2 SYGVQD (reference sequence). The CDR3 covers 14 residues. The trim removed 5 bases at V and 8 bases at J, leaving 8 bases unmatched. CDR3 in DNA: TGCGCCAGCAGTCGGAGCGGGAGGTCGTTTACGCAGTATTTT. This gives the protein CASSRSGRSFTQYF.

The rearrangement joins TRBV7-9 to TRBJ2-6, with D uncertain. Germline-derived CDR1 and CDR2 are SEHNR and FQNEAQ (reference sequence). This CDR3 spans 15 amino acids. Deletions cut 3 bases from V and 0 bases from J, with 6 bases between. CDR3 sequence: CASSLYGSGANVLTF. CDR3 nucleotide sequence: TGTGCCAGCAGCTTGTACGGCTCTGGGGCCAACGTCCTGACTTTC.

This clone has a single count. The chain recombines TRBV7-2 with TRBJ2-5; a possible D gene is TRBD1 (6 bases). The CDR3 consists of 16 residues. CDR1 is SGHTA and CDR2 is FQGNSA in the germline V gene. Deletions cut 5 bases from V and 4 bases from J, with 20 bases between. CDR3 bases: TGTGCCAGCAGCCTCACTTCAGGGGCCGAATCAGAGACCCAGTACTTC. It yields the protein CASSLTSGAESETQYF.

This chain uses TRBV9 with TRBJ2-5; D possibly matches TRBD1 or TRBD2 (6 bases each). Germline loops: CDR1 SGDLS, CDR2 YYNGEE. This CDR3 contains 14 residues. V was pared by 2 bases and J by 2 bases, with 10 bases between. The CDR3 DNA reads as TGTGCCAGCAGCGTCGGGGGCTGGCAAGAGACCCAGTACTTC. As protein: CASSVGGWQETQYF.

The J gene is TRBJ1-1, the V gene TRBV18; no firm D call. The CDR3 has 13 residues. V was clipped by 0 bases and J by 7 bases, with 9 bases between them. In germline, CDR1 is KGHSH, CDR2 LQKENI. CDR3 DNA sequence: TGTGCCAGCTCACCACCGTCAGGCATTGAAGCTTTCTTT. This translates into CASSPPSGIEAFF.

This chain connects TRBV15 to TRBJ1-3, with D unresolved. CDR1 and CDR2 (germline): LNHNV, YYDKDF (reference sequence). Trimming removed 1 base from V and 3 bases from J, with 1 base in between. The CDR3 runs to 12 residues. The CDR3 DNA follows: TGTGCCACCAGCAGAGGTGGAAACACCATATATTTT. It codes for CATSRGGNTIYF.

This chain uses TRBV11-2 with TRBJ2-7; D is perhaps TRBD1 (5 bases). Germline loops: CDR1 SGHAT, CDR2 FQNNGV. V lost 6 bases and J 5 bases, leaving 17 bases between the germline ends. The CDR3 covers 14 residues. CDR3 nucleotide sequence: TGTGCCAGCAGTCGTAAGGGTTTGGGGCACGAGCAGTACTTC. It encodes CASSRKGLGHEQYF.

The genes are TRBV12-5 and TRBJ2-7; the match to TRBD1 covers 8 bases. The CDR3 has 14 amino acids. Germline trimming cut 5 bases from V and 6 bases from J; bases unmatched to any gene: 9. Germline V gives CDR1 LGHNT, CDR2 FRNRAP. The CDR3 loop reads CASGPGQGVSEQYF. In DNA form, the CDR3 reads TGTGCTAGTGGTCCAGGACAGGGCGTCAGCGAGCAGTACTTC. Supplemented by reference TRBV12-5 and TRBJ2-7, the full variable domain reads DARVTQTPRHKVTEMGQEVTMRCQPILGHNTVFWYRQTMMQGLELLAYFRNRAPLDDSGMPKDRFSAEMPDATLATLKIQPSEPRDSAVYFCASGPGQGVSEQYFGPGTRLTVT.

The chain joins TRBV7-9 to TRBJ2-7; 9 bases are shared with TRBD2. The CDR3 is made up of 16 amino acids. With V trimmed by 3 bases and J by 6 bases, 12 bases remained unmatched. Germline V gene sequence: CDR1 SEHNR, CDR2 FQNEAQ (reference sequence). The CDR3 DNA sequence: TGTGCCAGCAGCTTTGCGGTAGCGGGAGCCCCGCCCGAGCAGTACTTC. Residues: CASSFAVAGAPPEQYF.

This chain uses TRBV30 with TRBJ1-1; possible D gene TRBD1, 5 bases. The CDR3 is made up of 15 amino acids. Trimming shortened V by 0 bases and J by 0 bases, and 11 bases separated the two germline ends. Per the germline V gene, CDR1 is GTSNPN and CDR2 is SVGIG (reference sequence). CDR3 in DNA: TGTGCCTGGAGTGTACTAAGGGGAATGAACACTGAAGCTTTCTTT. Its protein is CAWSVLRGMNTEAFF.

This clone was seen just once. J is TRBJ1-2 and V is TRBV19; D ambiguous. V lost 3 bases and J 2 bases, leaving 10 bases between the germline ends. The length of the CDR3 is 14 residues. In germline, CDR1 is LNHDA, CDR2 SQIVND (reference sequence). This CDR3 reads CASSIAQRNYGYTF. CDR3 nucleotides: TGTGCCAGTAGTATCGCGCAGAGAAACTATGGCTACACCTTC. Based on the CDR3 plus reference TRBV19 and TRBJ1-2, the full variable domain is DGGITQSPKYLFRKEGQNVTLSCEQNLNHDAMYWYRQDPGQGLRLIYYSQIVNDFQKGDIAEGYSVSREKKESFPLTVTSAQKNPTAFYLCASSIAQRNYGYTFGSGTRLTVV.

This chain links TRBV7-2 with TRBJ2-7; D remains ambiguous. V shed 6 bases and J shed 3 bases, with 21 bases lying between them. In germline, CDR1 is SGHTA, CDR2 FQGNSA. CDR3 length equals 16 residues. Here the CDR3 reads CASSQAVGFQSYEQYF. The DNA for the CDR3 is TGTGCCAGCAGTCAAGCAGTAGGGTTCCAGAGCTACGAGCAGTACTTC.

This chain links TRBV19 with TRBJ1-2; D is perhaps TRBD1 (5 bases). Germline CDR1 and CDR2: LNHDA and SQIVND (reference sequence). Trimming took 4 bases from V and 0 from J, leaving 12 bases between them. This CDR3 comprises 15 residues. The CDR3 nucleotides read TGTGCCAGTAGTACCCCGGGACGGTCTAACTATGGCTACACCTTC. Translation: CASSTPGRSNYGYTF.

The chain carries TRBV5-4 and TRBJ2-2, with 13 bases aligning to TRBD2. The CDR3 is 16 amino acids. The trim removed 3 bases at V and 7 bases at J, leaving 6 bases unmatched. CDR1 SGHNT and CDR2 YYREEE come from the germline V gene (reference sequence). CDR3 residues: CASSWGLAGIGGELFF. As DNA, the CDR3 is TGTGCCAGCAGCTGGGGACTAGCGGGAATTGGCGGGGAGCTGTTTTTT.